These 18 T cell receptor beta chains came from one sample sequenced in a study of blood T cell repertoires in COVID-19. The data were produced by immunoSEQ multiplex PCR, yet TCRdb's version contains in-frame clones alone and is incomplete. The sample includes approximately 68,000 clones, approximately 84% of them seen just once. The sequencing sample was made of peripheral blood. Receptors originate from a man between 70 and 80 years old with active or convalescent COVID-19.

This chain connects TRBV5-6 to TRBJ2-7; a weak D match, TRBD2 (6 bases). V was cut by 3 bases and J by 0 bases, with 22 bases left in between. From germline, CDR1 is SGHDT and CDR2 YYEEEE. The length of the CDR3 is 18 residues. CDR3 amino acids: CASSWGDRRSRSSYEQYF. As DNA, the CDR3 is TGTGCCAGCAGCTGGGGGGACCGCCGATCAAGGAGCTCCTACGAGCAGTACTTC.

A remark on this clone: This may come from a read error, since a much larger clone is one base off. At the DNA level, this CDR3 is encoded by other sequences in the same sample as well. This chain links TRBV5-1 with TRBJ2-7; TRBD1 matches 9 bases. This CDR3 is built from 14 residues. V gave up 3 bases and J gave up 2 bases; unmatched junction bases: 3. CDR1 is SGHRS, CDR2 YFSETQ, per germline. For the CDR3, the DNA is TGCGCCAGCAGCTCGGGACAGGGCACCTACGAGCAGTACTTC. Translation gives CASSSGQGTYEQYF.

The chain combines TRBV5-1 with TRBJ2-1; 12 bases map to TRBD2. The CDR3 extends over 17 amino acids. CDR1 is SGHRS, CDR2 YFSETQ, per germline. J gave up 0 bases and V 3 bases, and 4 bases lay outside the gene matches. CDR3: CASSSTSGRYSYNEQFF. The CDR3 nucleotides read TGCGCCAGCAGCTCTACTAGCGGGAGGTACTCCTACAATGAGCAGTTCTTC.

Here the CDR3 DNA reads TGTGCCAGCTCAAGGTCAGAAGAGGAGCCCCAGCATTTT. Translation: CASSRSEEEPQHF. This chain links TRBV18 with TRBJ1-5; D remains unclear. The CDR3 is 13 residues long. The V gene's germline CDR1 is KGHSH and CDR2 LQKENI. V lost 5 bases and J lost 8, with 13 bases in between.

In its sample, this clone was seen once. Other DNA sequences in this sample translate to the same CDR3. CDR3 residues: CASSFSGNQPQHF. In DNA, the CDR3 is TGTGCCAGCAGTTTCTCGGGCAATCAGCCCCAGCATTTT. The chain carries TRBV28 and TRBJ1-5; D is unclear. This CDR3 comprises 13 residues. Germline lookup yields CDR1 MDHEN and CDR2 SYDVKM. V lost 3 bases and J 2 bases, leaving 5 bases between the germline ends.

CDR3 in amino acids: CSVVGSGVTEAFF. The CDR3 DNA is TGCAGCGTTGTGGGGTCGGGAGTAACTGAAGCTTTCTTT. The V gene is TRBV29-1, the J gene TRBJ1-1; D remains unclear. Germline CDR1 reads SQVTM; CDR2 reads ANQGSEA. There are 13 residues in the CDR3. Trimming removed 4 bases from V and 5 bases from J, with 14 bases in between. Supplemented by reference TRBV29-1 and TRBJ1-1, the full variable domain reads SAVISQKPSRDICQRGTSLTIQCQVDSQVTMMFWYRQQPGQSLTLIATANQGSEATYESGFVIDKFPISRPNLTFSTLTVSNMSPEDSSIYLCSVVGSGVTEAFFGQGTRLTVV.

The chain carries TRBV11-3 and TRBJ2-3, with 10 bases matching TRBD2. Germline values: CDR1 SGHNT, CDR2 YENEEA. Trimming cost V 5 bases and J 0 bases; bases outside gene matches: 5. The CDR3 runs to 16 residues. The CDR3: CASSPGLAVSTDTQYF. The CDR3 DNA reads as TGTGCCAGCAGCCCTGGACTAGCGGTGAGCACAGATACGCAGTATTTT.

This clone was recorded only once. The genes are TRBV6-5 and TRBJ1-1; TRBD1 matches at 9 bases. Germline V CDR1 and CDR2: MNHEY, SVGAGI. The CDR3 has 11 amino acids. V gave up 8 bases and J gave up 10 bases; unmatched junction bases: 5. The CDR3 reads CASLTTGGAFF. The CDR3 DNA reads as TGTGCCAGCCTAACGACAGGGGGAGCTTTCTTT.

CDR3 sequence: CASSVGGGVYGYTF. CDR3 DNA: TGTGCCAGCAGCGTAGGTGGCGGGGTCTATGGCTACACCTTC. The rearrangement joins TRBV9 to TRBJ1-2; no reliable D call. Germline assignment: CDR1 SGDLS and CDR2 YYNGEE. CDR3 length equals 14 residues. The V gene lost 0 bases and the J gene lost 4 bases, with 10 bases spanning the gap.

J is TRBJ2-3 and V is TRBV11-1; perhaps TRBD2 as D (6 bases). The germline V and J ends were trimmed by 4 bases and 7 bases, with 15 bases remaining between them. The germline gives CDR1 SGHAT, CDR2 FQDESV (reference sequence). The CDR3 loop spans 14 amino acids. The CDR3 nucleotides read TGTGCCAGCAGCTCGCTCCTCGGGGGACATACGCAGTATTTT. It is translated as CASSSLLGGHTQYF.

CDR3 sequence: CASSHNRDLRSYEQYF. In DNA, the CDR3 is TGTGCCAGCAGCCATAACCGGGACTTACGATCCTACGAGCAGTACTTC. The chain uses TRBV3-1 (or the pseudogene TRBV3-2) and TRBJ2-7; D is possibly TRBD2 (6 bases). CDR3 length equals 16 residues. V lost 3 bases, J lost 1 base, and 16 bases lay in between. Germline loops: CDR1 LGHDT, CDR2 YNNKEL (reference sequence).

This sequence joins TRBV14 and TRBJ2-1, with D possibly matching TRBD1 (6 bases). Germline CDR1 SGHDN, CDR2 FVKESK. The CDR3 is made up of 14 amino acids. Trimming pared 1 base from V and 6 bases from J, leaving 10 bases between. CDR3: CASSQVLGGNEQFF. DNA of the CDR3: TGTGCCAGCAGCCAAGTTTTAGGGGGCAATGAGCAGTTCTTC. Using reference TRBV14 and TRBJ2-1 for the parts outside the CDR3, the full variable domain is EAGVTQFPSHSVIEKGQTVTLRCDPISGHDNLYWYRRVMGKEIKFLLHFVKESKQDESGMPNNRFLAERTGGTYSTLKVQPAELEDSGVYFCASSQVLGGNEQFFGPGTRLTVL.

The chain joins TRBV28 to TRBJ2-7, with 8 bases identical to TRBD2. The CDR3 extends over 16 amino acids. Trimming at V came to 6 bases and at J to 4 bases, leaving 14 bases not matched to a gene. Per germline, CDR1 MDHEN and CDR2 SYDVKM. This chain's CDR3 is CASSAHSGTSGYEQYF. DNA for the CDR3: TGTGCCAGCAGCGCTCACTCCGGGACTAGTGGTTACGAGCAGTACTTC.

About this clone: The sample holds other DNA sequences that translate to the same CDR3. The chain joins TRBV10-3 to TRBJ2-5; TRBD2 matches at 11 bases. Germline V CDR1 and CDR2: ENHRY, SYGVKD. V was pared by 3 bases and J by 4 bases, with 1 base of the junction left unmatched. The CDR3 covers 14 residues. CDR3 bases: TGTGCCATCAGTGACACTAGCGGGGGAGAGACCCAGTACTTC. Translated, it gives CAISDTSGGETQYF.

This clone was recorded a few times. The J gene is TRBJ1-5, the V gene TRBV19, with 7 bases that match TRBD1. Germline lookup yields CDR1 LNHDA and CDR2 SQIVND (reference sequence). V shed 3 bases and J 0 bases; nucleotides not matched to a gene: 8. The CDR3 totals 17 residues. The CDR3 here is CASSIRQGHNSNQPQHF. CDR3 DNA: TGTGCCAGTAGTATCCGACAGGGACATAATAGCAATCAGCCCCAGCATTTT.

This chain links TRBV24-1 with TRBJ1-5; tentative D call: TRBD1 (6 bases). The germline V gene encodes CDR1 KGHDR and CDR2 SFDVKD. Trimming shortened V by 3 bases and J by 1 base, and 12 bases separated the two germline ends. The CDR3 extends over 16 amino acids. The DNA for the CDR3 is TGTGCCACCAGTGATGAAAGGGGGGGGAGCAATCAGCCCCAGCATTTT. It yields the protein CATSDERGGSNQPQHF.

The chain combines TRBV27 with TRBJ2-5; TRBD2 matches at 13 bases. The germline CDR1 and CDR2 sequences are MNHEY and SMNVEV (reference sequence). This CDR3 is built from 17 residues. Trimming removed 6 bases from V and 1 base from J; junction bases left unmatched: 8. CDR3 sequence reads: CASSRLAGGRGQETQYF. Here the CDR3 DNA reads TGTGCCAGCAGCCGACTAGCGGGAGGCCGCGGCCAAGAGACCCAGTACTTC.

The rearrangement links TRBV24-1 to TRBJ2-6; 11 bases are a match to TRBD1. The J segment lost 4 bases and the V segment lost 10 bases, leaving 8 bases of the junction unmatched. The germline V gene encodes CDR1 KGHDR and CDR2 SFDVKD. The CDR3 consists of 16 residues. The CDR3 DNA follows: TGTGCCACGCAAGGACAGGGGGCGCGAGGGGCCAACGTCCTGACTTTC. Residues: CATQGQGARGANVLTF.